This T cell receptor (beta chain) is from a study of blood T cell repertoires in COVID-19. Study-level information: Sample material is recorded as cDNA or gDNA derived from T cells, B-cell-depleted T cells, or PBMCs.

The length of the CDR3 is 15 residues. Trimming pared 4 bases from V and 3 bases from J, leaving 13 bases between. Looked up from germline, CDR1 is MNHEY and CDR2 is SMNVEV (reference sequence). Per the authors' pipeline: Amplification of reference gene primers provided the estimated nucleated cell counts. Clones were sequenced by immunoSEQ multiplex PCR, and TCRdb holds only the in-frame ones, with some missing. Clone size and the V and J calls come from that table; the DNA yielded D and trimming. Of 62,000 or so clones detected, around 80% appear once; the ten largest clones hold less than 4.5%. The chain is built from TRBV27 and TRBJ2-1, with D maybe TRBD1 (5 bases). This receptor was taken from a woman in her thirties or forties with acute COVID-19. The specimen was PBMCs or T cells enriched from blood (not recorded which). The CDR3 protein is CASSSVFDSYNEQFF. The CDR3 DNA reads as TGTGCCAGCAGTTCCGTATTTGACAGCTACAATGAGCAGTTCTTC.